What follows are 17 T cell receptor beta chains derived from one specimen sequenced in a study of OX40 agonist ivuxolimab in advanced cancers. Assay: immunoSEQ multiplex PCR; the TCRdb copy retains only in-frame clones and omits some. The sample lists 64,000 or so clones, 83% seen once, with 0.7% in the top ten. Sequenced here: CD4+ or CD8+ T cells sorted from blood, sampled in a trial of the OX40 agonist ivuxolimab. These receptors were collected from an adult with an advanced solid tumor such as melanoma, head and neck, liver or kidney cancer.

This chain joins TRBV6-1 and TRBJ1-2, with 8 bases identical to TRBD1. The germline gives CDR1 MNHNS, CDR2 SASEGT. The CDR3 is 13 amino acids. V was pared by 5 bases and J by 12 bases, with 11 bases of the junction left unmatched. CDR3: CASSSGQGTGNTF. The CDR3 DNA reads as TGTGCCAGCAGTTCCGGACAGGGTACGGGGAACACCTTC.

As DNA, the CDR3 is TGTGCCAGCAGCCCCGGGACAGGGACCTATGGCTACACCTTC. Amino acids: CASSPGTGTYGYTF. The chain joins TRBV2 to TRBJ1-2; 9 nucleotides agree with TRBD1. The CDR3 length is 14 residues. The germline CDR1 and CDR2 sequences are SNHLY and FYNNEI. The V and J ends lost 6 bases and 4 bases, in that order; junction bases with no gene match: 6. The full variable domain, with the rest looked up from reference TRBV2 and TRBJ1-2, is EPEVTQTPSHQVTQMGQEVILRCVPISNHLYFYWYRQILGQKVEFLVSFYNNEISEKSEIFDDQFSVERPDGSNFTLKIRSTKLEDSAMYFCASSPGTGTYGYTFGSGTRLTVV.

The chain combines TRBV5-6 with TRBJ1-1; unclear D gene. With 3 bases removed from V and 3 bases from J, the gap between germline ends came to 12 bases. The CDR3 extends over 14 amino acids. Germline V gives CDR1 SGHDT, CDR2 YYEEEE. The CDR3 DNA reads TGTGCCAGCAGCTGGGCGGGGTTCTACACTGAAGCTTTCTTT. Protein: CASSWAGFYTEAFF.

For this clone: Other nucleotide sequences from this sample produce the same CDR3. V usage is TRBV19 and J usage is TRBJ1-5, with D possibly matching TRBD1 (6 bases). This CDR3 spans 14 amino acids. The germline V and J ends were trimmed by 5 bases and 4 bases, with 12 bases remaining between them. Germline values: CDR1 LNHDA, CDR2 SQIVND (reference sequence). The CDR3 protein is CASSSQGGNQPQHF. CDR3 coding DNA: TGTGCCAGTAGTTCACAGGGTGGGAATCAGCCCCAGCATTTT.

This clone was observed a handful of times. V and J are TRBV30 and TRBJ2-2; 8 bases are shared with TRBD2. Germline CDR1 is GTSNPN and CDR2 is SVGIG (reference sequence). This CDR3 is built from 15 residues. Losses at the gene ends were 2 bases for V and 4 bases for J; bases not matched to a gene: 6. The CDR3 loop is CAWSTGGWGTGELFF. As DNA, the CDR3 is TGTGCCTGGAGTACGGGAGGGTGGGGCACCGGGGAGCTGTTTTTT.

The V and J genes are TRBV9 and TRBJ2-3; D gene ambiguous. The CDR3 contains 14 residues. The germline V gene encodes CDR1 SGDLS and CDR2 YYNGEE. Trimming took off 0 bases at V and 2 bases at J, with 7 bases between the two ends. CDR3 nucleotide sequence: TGTGCCAGCAGCGTAGGTGGAACCACAGATACGCAGTATTTT. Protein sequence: CASSVGGTTDTQYF.

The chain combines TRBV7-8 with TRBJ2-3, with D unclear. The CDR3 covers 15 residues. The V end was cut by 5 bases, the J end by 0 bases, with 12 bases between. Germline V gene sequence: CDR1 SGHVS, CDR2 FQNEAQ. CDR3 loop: CASSPMGISTDTQYF. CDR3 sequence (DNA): TGTGCCAGCAGCCCCATGGGGATCAGCACAGATACGCAGTATTTT.

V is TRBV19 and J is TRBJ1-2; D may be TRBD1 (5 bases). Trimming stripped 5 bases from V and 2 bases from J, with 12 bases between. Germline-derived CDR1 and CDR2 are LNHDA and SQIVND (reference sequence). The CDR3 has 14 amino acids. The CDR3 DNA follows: TGTGCCAGTAGTGGCCGAGGGGAGAACTATGGCTACACCTTC. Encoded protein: CASSGRGENYGYTF.

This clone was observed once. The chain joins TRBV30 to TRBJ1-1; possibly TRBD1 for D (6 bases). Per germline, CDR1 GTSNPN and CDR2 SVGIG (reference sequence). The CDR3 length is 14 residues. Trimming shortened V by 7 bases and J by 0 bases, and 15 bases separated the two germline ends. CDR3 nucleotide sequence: TGTGCCTTATACCGGGACACTATGAACACTGAAGCTTTCTTT. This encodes CALYRDTMNTEAFF.

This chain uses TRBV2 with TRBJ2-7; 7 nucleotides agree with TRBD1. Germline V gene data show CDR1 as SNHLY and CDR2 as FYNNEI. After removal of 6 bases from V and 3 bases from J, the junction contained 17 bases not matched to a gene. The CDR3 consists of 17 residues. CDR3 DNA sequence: TGTGCCAGCAGGAACAGGGGTTTAGGGTCGGGAAACTACGAGCAGTACTTC. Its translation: CASRNRGLGSGNYEQYF. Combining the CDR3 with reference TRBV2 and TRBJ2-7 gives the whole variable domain EPEVTQTPSHQVTQMGQEVILRCVPISNHLYFYWYRQILGQKVEFLVSFYNNEISEKSEIFDDQFSVERPDGSNFTLKIRSTKLEDSAMYFCASRNRGLGSGNYEQYFGPGTRLTVT.

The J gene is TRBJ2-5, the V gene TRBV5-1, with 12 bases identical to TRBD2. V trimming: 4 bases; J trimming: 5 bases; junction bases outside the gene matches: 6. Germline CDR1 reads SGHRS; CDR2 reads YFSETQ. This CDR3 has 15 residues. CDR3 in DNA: TGCGCCAGCAGCCCGACTAGCGGGAGCGGGGAGACCCAGTACTTC. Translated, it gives CASSPTSGSGETQYF.

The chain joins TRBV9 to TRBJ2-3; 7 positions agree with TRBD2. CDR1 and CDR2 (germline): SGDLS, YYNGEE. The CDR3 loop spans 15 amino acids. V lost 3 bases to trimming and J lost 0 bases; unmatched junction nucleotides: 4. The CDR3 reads CASSESGASTDTQYF. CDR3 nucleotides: TGTGCCAGCAGCGAAAGCGGGGCTAGCACAGATACGCAGTATTTT.

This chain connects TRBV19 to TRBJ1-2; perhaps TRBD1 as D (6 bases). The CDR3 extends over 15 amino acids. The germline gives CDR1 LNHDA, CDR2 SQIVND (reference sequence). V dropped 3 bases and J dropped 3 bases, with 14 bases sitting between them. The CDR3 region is CASSIHRVSHYGYTF. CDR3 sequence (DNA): TGTGCCAGTAGTATCCACAGGGTCTCGCACTATGGCTACACCTTC.

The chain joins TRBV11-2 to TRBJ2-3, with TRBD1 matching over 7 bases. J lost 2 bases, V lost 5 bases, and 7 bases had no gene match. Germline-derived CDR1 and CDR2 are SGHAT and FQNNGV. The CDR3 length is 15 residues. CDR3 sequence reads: CASSRQGWFTDTQYF. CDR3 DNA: TGTGCCAGCAGCCGACAGGGATGGTTCACAGATACGCAGTATTTT.

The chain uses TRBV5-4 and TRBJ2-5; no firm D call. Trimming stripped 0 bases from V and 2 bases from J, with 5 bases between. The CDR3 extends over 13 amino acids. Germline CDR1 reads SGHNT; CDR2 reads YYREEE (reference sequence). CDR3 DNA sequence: TGTGCCAGCAGCTTGGATCAACAAGAGACCCAGTACTTC. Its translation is CASSLDQQETQYF.

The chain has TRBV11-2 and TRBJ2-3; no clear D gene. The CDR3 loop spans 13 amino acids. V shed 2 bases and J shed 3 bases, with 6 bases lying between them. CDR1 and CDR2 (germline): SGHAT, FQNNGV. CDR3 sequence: CASSLSRTDTQYF. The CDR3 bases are TGTGCCAGCAGCTTATCCCGAACAGATACGCAGTATTTT.

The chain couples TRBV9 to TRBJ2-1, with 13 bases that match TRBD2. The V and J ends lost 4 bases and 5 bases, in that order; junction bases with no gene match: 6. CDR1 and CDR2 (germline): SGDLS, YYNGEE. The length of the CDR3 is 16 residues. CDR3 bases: TGTGCCAGCAGCAAATATACTAGCGGGGGGGACAATGAGCAGTTCTTC. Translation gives CASSKYTSGGDNEQFF.